A selection of T cell receptor beta chains follows, all from one sample in a study of cytomegalovirus exposure and HLA in healthy donors. Assay: immunoSEQ multiplex PCR; the TCRdb copy retains only in-frame clones and omits some. The sample gives just under 250,000 clones, 82% of which show up once; around 5% is in the top ten. Specimen: PBMCs. The origin of the receptors is a woman in her thirties or forties in good health and CMV-seropositive. Both conserved end residues are part of each CDR3. D genes are given only for firm matches. Expanded clones get a size class; other rows say once, few or many, or leave the size out.

cdr3_length,d_call,j_call,clone_size,v_call,cdr3_nt,cdr3_aa
16,NA,TRBJ2-1,NA,TRBV5-6,TGTGCCAGCAGCTTGAGGTCCGGGACAAGGGTGTATGAGCAGTTCTTC,CASSLRSGTRVYEQFF
17,TRBD2,TRBJ2-7,once,TRBV9,TGTGCCAGCAGCGTAGGCCTCCCTAGCGGGAGTTTCTACGAGCAGTACTTC,CASSVGLPSGSFYEQYF
12,NA,TRBJ2-5,NA,TRBV5-1,TGCGCCAGCAGCTTGGCGGGGGAGACCCAGTACTTC,CASSLAGETQYF
13,NA,TRBJ1-2,NA,TRBV19,TGTGCCAGTAGTACGTGGACAGAGGGGGGCTACACCTTC,CASSTWTEGGYTF
11,NA,TRBJ1-5,NA,TRBV6-6,TGTGCCAGCAGCTCCAATCAGCCCCAGCATTTT,CASSSNQPQHF
16,TRBD2,TRBJ2-1,NA,TRBV2,TGTGCCAGCAGGAGACTAGCGGGAAGCTCCTACAATGAGCAGTTCTTC,CASRRLAGSSYNEQFF
14,NA,TRBJ2-1,NA,TRBV5-1,TGCGCCAGCAGCTTGTACGGCTCCTACAATGAGCAGTTCTTC,CASSLYGSYNEQFF
14,NA,TRBJ2-5,NA,TRBV7-2,TGTGCCAGCAGCCTACTACTAGAACGAGAGACCCAGTACTTC,CASSLLLERETQYF
12,NA,TRBJ1-2,NA,TRBV30,TGTGCCTGGAGTGCAGGGGCGGCTGGCTACACCTTC,CAWSAGAAGYTF
13,NA,TRBJ2-1,NA,TRBV4-3,TGCGCCAGCAGCCTACAGGGCTTGAATGAGCAGTTCTTC,CASSLQGLNEQFF
11,NA,TRBJ2-7,NA,TRBV30,TGTGCCTGGAGTGTCAAATACGAGCAGTACTTC,CAWSVKYEQYF
16,TRBD2,TRBJ2-2,NA,TRBV9,TGTGCCAGCAGCGAGACGGGGGGGCCTGACACCGGGGAGCTGTTTTTT,CASSETGGPDTGELFF
15,TRBD1,TRBJ1-5,NA,TRBV5-1,TGCGCCAGCAACCGGACAGGGTTGGGCGATCAGCCCCAGCATTTT,CASNRTGLGDQPQHF
15,TRBD1,TRBJ1-2,few,TRBV6-6,TGTGCCAGCAGTTTAATCCGGGACAGGGGTATGGGCTACACCTTC,CASSLIRDRGMGYTF
15,TRBD1,TRBJ2-6,NA,TRBV6-1,TGTGCCAGCGGGGACAGGGTTGGTGGGGCCAACGTCCTGACTTTC,CASGDRVGGANVLTF
14,NA,TRBJ2-2,NA,TRBV30,TGTGCCTGGAGGTGGGGCACGAACACCGGGGAGCTGTTTTTT,CAWRWGTNTGELFF
14,TRBD2,TRBJ2-1,NA,TRBV27,TGTGCCAGCAGTTTAAGCGGGAGGGCCCGTGAGCAGTTCTTC,CASSLSGRAREQFF
15,TRBD1,TRBJ2-7,NA,TRBV11-2,TGTGCCAGCAGCTTAGGAGGGGACAGGGGCTACGAGCAGTACTTC,CASSLGGDRGYEQYF
15,TRBD1,TRBJ1-2,NA,TRBV9,TGTGCCAGCAGCGTGAGGGACAGGTCGAACTATGGCTACACCTTC,CASSVRDRSNYGYTF
15,NA,TRBJ1-3,NA,TRBV9,TGTGCCAGCGGCAGGGCAGGGGCTTCTGGAAACACCATATATTTT,CASGRAGASGNTIYF
15,TRBD1,TRBJ1-2,NA,TRBV6-5,TGTGCCAGCAGGGCTCCGGGACAGGGAAACGATGGCTACACCTTC,CASRAPGQGNDGYTF
14,NA,TRBJ1-4,NA,TRBV19,TGTGCCAGTACCATGCGGGGGGATAATGAAAAACTGTTTTTT,CASTMRGDNEKLFF
16,NA,TRBJ2-5,NA,TRBV7-6,TGTGCCAGCAGCTTAGCGTCGGGGGGCCGGGGGGAGACCCAGTACTTC,CASSLASGGRGETQYF
17,NA,TRBJ2-5,few,TRBV10-1,TGCGCCAGCAGTGCTGGGTTGGGGGGTCGGCTCCAAGAGACCCAGTACTTC,CASSAGLGGRLQETQYF
16,TRBD2,TRBJ2-3,NA,TRBV10-3,TGTGCCATCAGGCCGGGACTAGCGGGGGGCACAGATACGCAGTATTTT,CAIRPGLAGGTDTQYF
16,NA,TRBJ1-6,NA,TRBV18,TGTGCCAGCTCACCCCAACCGGGAGCCTATAATTCCCCCCTCCACTTT,CASSPQPGAYNSPLHF
13,NA,TRBJ1-6,few,TRBV19,TGTGCCAGTGCTACAGGGATGGATTCACCCCTCCACTTT,CASATGMDSPLHF
19,NA,TRBJ2-3,NA,TRBV14,TGTGCCAGCAGCCAAGTGGGGGTATTGGGGGAGGCTGGCACAGATACGCAGTATTTT,CASSQVGVLGEAGTDTQYF
15,TRBD1,TRBJ2-7,NA,TRBV19,TGTGCCAGTAGTATAGTGGGGACAGGGAGCTACGAGCAGTACTTC,CASSIVGTGSYEQYF
15,NA,TRBJ1-1,NA,TRBV15,TGTGCCACCAGCAGAGATCGGGGCGGGGGATTTGAAGCTTTCTTT,CATSRDRGGGFEAFF
15,NA,TRBJ1-1,NA,TRBV5-4,TGTGCCAGCAGCCCAGCGGTGAGGCCGAACACTGAAGCTTTCTTT,CASSPAVRPNTEAFF